What follows are 27 T cell receptor beta chains derived from one specimen sequenced in a study of metastatic and nonmetastatic thyroid tumors. TCRdb reanalyzed the PCR reads with MiXCR. The table shows tens of thousands of clones, with over 12% occurring only once. Thyroid surgery was performed in patients who had received no treatment beforehand. The sequenced material came from blood. These receptor sequences come from a male donor with papillary thyroid cancer or a benign thyroid nodule (not recorded which). Some clones in this sample may be carry-over from other donors' samples.

This clone was counted many times. This sequence joins TRBV9 and TRBJ2-1; 9 positions match TRBD2. Germline CDR1 and CDR2: SGDLS and YYNGEE. Trimming cost V 4 bases and J 6 bases; bases outside gene matches: 11. This CDR3 contains 16 residues. The CDR3 reads CASSIRGLAPANEQFF. Written as DNA, the CDR3 is TGTGCCAGCAGCATCAGAGGACTAGCGCCCGCCAATGAGCAGTTCTTC. Full variable domain (outside the CDR3, taken from reference TRBV9 and TRBJ2-1): DSGVTQTPKHLITATGQRVTLRCSPRSGDLSVYWYQQSLDQGLQFLIQYYNGEERAKGNILERFSAQQFPDLHSELNLSSLELGDSALYFCASSIRGLAPANEQFFGPGTRLTVL.

There are a few counts of this clone. Here the CDR3 reads CASRGTGSTVFF. The CDR3 coding sequence is TGTGCCAGCAGGGGGACAGGGAGTACAGTGTTTTTT. The genes are TRBV2 and TRBJ1-4, with 9 bases identical to TRBD1. The CDR3 has 12 amino acids. Germline V gene lookup returns CDR1 SNHLY and CDR2 FYNNEI. With V trimmed by 6 bases and J by 15 bases, 8 bases remained unmatched.

The sample holds many counts of this clone. This chain joins TRBV18 and TRBJ2-5; 8 positions match TRBD1. The CDR3 is 13 amino acids. CDR1 and CDR2 (germline): KGHSH, LQKENI. Trimming cost V 3 bases and J 3 bases; bases outside gene matches: 0. CDR3 sequence: CASSPDREETQYF. The CDR3 DNA sequence: TGTGCCAGCTCACCGGACAGGGAAGAGACCCAGTACTTC.

This clone was counted at least ten times. The rearrangement links TRBV5-1 to TRBJ2-1; 7 bases map to TRBD2. CDR1 and CDR2 from the germline V gene are SGHRS and YFSETQ. The CDR3 spans 14 residues. V gave up 5 bases and J gave up 1 base; unmatched junction bases: 3. CDR3 sequence reads: CASSRGGSYNEQFF. The CDR3 DNA reads as TGCGCCAGCAGTAGGGGAGGGTCCTACAATGAGCAGTTCTTC.

This clone was recorded many times. The identical CDR3 is also encoded by other nucleotide sequences in the sample. This rearrangement joins TRBV2 to TRBJ2-3; TRBD2 matches at 7 bases. The CDR3 length is 12 residues. CDR1 is SNHLY, CDR2 FYNNEI, per germline. The V gene end was trimmed by 11 bases and the J gene end by 6 bases; junction bases not matched to a gene: 8. The CDR3 loop reads CASGGSRDTQYF. In DNA form, the CDR3 reads TGTGCCTCCGGGGGGTCAAGGGATACGCAGTATTTT.

This clone was seen repeatedly, ten times or more. CDR3 sequence reads: CASSAPGNRGTGELFF. CDR3 sequence (DNA): TGCGCCAGCAGTGCCCCAGGCAATAGAGGCACCGGGGAGCTGTTTTTT. V usage is TRBV10-2 and J usage is TRBJ2-2, with D unresolved. CDR1 is WSHSY and CDR2 is SAAADI in the germline V gene. V was shortened by 4 bases and J by 4 bases, with 16 bases between the two germline ends. CDR3 size: 16 residues.

J is TRBJ2-1 and V is TRBV19; possible D gene TRBD2, 6 bases. V lost 7 bases and J lost 8, with 21 bases in between. CDR1 and CDR2 (germline): LNHDA, SQIVND (reference sequence). CDR3 length: 15 residues. The CDR3 reads CASTPRDGGLDEQFF. CDR3 DNA sequence: TGTGCCAGTACCCCGAGGGACGGGGGACTCGATGAGCAGTTCTTC.

This clone has ten or more counts. The V and J genes are TRBV11-2 and TRBJ2-5; D might be TRBD2 (6 bases). This CDR3 comprises 18 residues. Germline CDR1 is SGHAT and CDR2 is FQNNGV. V was clipped by 2 bases and J by 4 bases, with 23 bases between them. The CDR3 loop reads CASSLYFSRDSQGETQYF. The DNA of the CDR3 is TGTGCCAGCAGCTTATACTTTTCGCGGGACTCACAAGGAGAGACCCAGTACTTC. The full variable domain, with the rest looked up from reference TRBV11-2 and TRBJ2-5, is EAGVAQSPRYKIIEKRQSVAFWCNPISGHATLYWYQQILGQGPKLLIQFQNNGVVDDSQLPKDRFSAERLKGVDSTLKIQPAKLEDSAVYLCASSLYFSRDSQGETQYFGPGTRLLVL.

The chain links TRBV5-4 to TRBJ2-5; TRBD2 agrees at 10 bases. Unmatched junction bases numbered 3, after V lost 2 bases and J lost 2 bases. This CDR3 contains 15 residues. The V gene's germline CDR1 is SGHNT and CDR2 YYREEE (reference sequence). The CDR3 DNA reads TGTGCCAGCAGCTTTAAGCGGGAGGGACAAGAGACCCAGTACTTC. Translated, it gives CASSFKREGQETQYF.

This clone was seen many times. The V and J genes are TRBV29-1 and TRBJ1-1; D unresolved. This CDR3 comprises 11 residues. Trimming cost V 3 bases and J 4 bases, with 6 bases left between them. Germline CDR1 reads SQVTM; CDR2 reads ANQGSEA. This CDR3 is CSVDVGTEAFF. The CDR3 nucleotides are TGCAGCGTTGATGTGGGCACTGAAGCTTTCTTT.

This clone was seen more than once but under ten times. The rearrangement links TRBV12-3 or TRBV12-4 to TRBJ2-4; D call uncertain. The CDR3 is 13 residues long. V gave up 1 base and J gave up 7 bases, with 8 bases separating them. The CDR3 here is CASSLGGVNIQYF. The CDR3 coding sequence is TGTGCCAGCAGTTTAGGGGGTGTTAACATTCAGTACTTC.

A remark on this clone: It may be a read error: a sequence one base away is much more abundant. The rearrangement joins TRBV7-7 to TRBJ2-1; D tentatively reads TRBD1 or TRBD2 (5 bases each). Germline V gene lookup returns CDR1 SSHAT and CDR2 FNYEAQ (reference sequence). This CDR3 has 15 amino acids. The CDR3 here is CASSLAPTVWTEQFF. CDR3 nucleotides: TGTGCTAGCAGCTTAGCGCCGACAGTGTGGACTGAGCAGTTCTTC.

This clone has a count of ten or more. The chain employs TRBV30 and TRBJ2-1, with TRBD2 matching over 10 bases. The germline CDR1 and CDR2 sequences are GTSNPN and SVGIG (reference sequence). The CDR3 length is 15 residues. V lost 2 bases, J lost 2 bases, and 3 bases stayed unmatched. CDR3 amino acids: CAWSMLAGAYNEQFF. The CDR3 region has the DNA TGTGCCTGGAGTATGCTAGCGGGAGCCTACAATGAGCAGTTCTTC.

This clone has ten or more counts. The chain couples TRBV27 to TRBJ2-1, with a possible D match to TRBD1 (6 bases). Germline V gene sequence: CDR1 MNHEY, CDR2 SMNVEV (reference sequence). Deletions cut 3 bases from V and 7 bases from J, with 10 bases between. This CDR3 region has 13 residues. CDR3 bases: TGTGCCAGCAGTTTGTTCACAGGGAATGAGCAGTTCTTC. This gives the protein CASSLFTGNEQFF.

In this sample, this clone turned up a few times. The V call is TRBV27, the J call TRBJ2-7, with D possibly matching TRBD2 (5 bases). The CDR3 spans 14 residues. V lost 2 bases, J lost 0 bases, and 8 bases lay in between. Germline V CDR1 and CDR2: MNHEY, SMNVEV (reference sequence). DNA for the CDR3: TGTGCCAGCAGTTTAATCGGGATCTCCTACGAGCAGTACTTC. This translates into CASSLIGISYEQYF.

Many counts were recorded for this clone. V usage is TRBV11-3 and J usage is TRBJ2-7; a possible D gene is TRBD1 (5 bases). CDR1 SGHNT and CDR2 YENEEA come from the germline V gene. V dropped 5 bases and J dropped 7 bases, with 15 bases sitting between them. The CDR3 extends over 13 amino acids. CDR3 protein: CASSATGSGEQYF. The DNA for the CDR3 is TGTGCCAGCAGCGCCACAGGTTCCGGGGAGCAGTACTTC.

To note about this clone: A read error may produce the germline difference seen at one junction end. The CDR3 nucleotides are TGCGCCAGCAGTTCGGGACTATCGGGACACACCGGGGAGCTGTTTTTC. Its protein is CASSSGLSGHTGELFF. This chain joins TRBV5-1 and TRBJ2-2, with D possibly being TRBD2 (7 bases). Germline CDR1 is SGHRS and CDR2 is YFSETQ. There are 16 residues in the CDR3.

In this sample, this clone turned up many times. V usage is TRBV28 and J usage is TRBJ2-7; D not certain. The V gene lost 6 bases and the J gene lost 5 bases, with 17 bases spanning the gap. Germline lookup yields CDR1 MDHEN and CDR2 SYDVKM. The CDR3 is 14 amino acids. The CDR3 reads CASSPWKGRHEQYF. The DNA of the CDR3 is TGTGCCAGCAGCCCCTGGAAGGGCAGACACGAGCAGTACTTC.

This clone was picked up many times. Additional DNA sequences in this sample encode the identical CDR3. V is TRBV24-1 and J is TRBJ2-5, with a weak D call TRBD2 (5 bases). V lost 4 bases to trimming and J lost 7 bases, with 18 bases between them. This CDR3 comprises 15 residues. Germline V gene lookup returns CDR1 KGHDR and CDR2 SFDVKD. CDR3: CATSDGLAEMGTQYF. The DNA for the CDR3 is TGTGCCACCAGTGACGGACTGGCGGAGATGGGGACCCAGTACTTC.

This clone was seen more than once but under ten times. Given a much more abundant clone one base away, this may be a read error. At the DNA level, this CDR3 is encoded by other sequences in the same sample as well. J is TRBJ1-6 and V is TRBV5-4; D remains unclear. V was cut by 3 bases and J by 1 base, with 11 bases left in between. There are 16 residues in the CDR3. The germline V gene encodes CDR1 SGHNT and CDR2 YYREEE (reference sequence). The CDR3 here is CASSSLQGSYNSPLHF. The CDR3 nucleotides are TGTGCCAGCAGCTCATTACAAGGTTCCTATAATTCACCCCTCCACTTT.

This clone appeared many times. CDR3 protein: CASSLATLDRTNTEAFF. The CDR3 coding sequence is TGTGCCAGCAGCTTAGCCACCCTCGACAGGACTAACACTGAAGCTTTCTTT. The chain employs TRBV7-2 and TRBJ1-1; D is possibly TRBD1 (6 bases). Germline V gene lookup returns CDR1 SGHTA and CDR2 FQGNSA. The CDR3 extends over 17 amino acids. The germline V and J ends were trimmed by 0 bases and 2 bases, with 16 bases remaining between them.

This clone was seen many times. One end of the junction fails to match germline, which may point to a read error. The identical CDR3 is also encoded by other nucleotide sequences in the sample. The J gene is TRBJ1-1, the V gene TRBV5-1; 7 bases line up with TRBD1. Germline loops: CDR1 SGHRS, CDR2 YFSETQ. This CDR3 has 15 residues. CDR3 loop: CASSQETGSGTEAFF. DNA for the CDR3: TGCGCCAGCAGCCAGGAGACAGGGTCTGGCACTGAAGCTTTCTTC.

The chain is built from TRBV28 and TRBJ1-5; possibly TRBD1 for D (6 bases). Trimming cost V 2 bases and J 3 bases, with 11 bases left between them. Germline V lookup: CDR1 MDHEN, CDR2 SYDVKM. CDR3 size: 15 residues. The CDR3 DNA reads TGTGCCAGCAGTTTACCCCGGGACAACAATCAGCCCCAGCATTTT. It specifies CASSLPRDNNQPQHF.

This clone was counted at least ten times. The chain recombines TRBV7-3 with TRBJ2-7; TRBD2 aligns across 11 bases. From germline, CDR1 is SGHTA and CDR2 FQGTGA. The CDR3 runs 14 residues. Trimming took 4 bases from V and 6 from J; bases not matched to a gene: 5. The CDR3 bases are TGTGCCAGCAGCTCGTCCGGGACTAGCGGCGAGCAGTACTTC. Encoded protein: CASSSSGTSGEQYF.

This clone was seen at least ten times. The chain couples TRBV18 to TRBJ2-7; D is undetermined. The V gene's germline CDR1 is KGHSH and CDR2 LQKENI. The ends were cut back, 4 bases at V and 5 bases at J, with 12 bases in the middle. This CDR3 is 13 amino acids long. The CDR3 nucleotides read TGTGCCAGCTCACGAGGAGCAGGTGACGAGCAGTACGTC. The encoded protein is CASSRGAGDEQYV.

As concerns this clone: Given a much more abundant clone one base away, this may be a read error. The chain links TRBV19 to TRBJ1-1; D not resolved. V was shortened by 6 bases and J by 1 base, with 15 bases between the two germline ends. Per germline, CDR1 LNHDA and CDR2 SQIVND (reference sequence). The CDR3 runs 15 residues. CDR3 in DNA: TGTGCCAGTAGCATCGTCCCTTCGGGGAACACTGAAGCTTTCTTT. Translation gives CASSIVPSGNTEAFF.

This chain links TRBV2 with TRBJ2-7; a possible D gene is TRBD2 (7 bases). CDR1 is SNHLY and CDR2 is FYNNEI in the germline V gene. The CDR3 contains 14 residues. Deletions cut 6 bases from V and 4 bases from J, with 16 bases between. Here the CDR3 DNA reads TGTGCCAGCAGCCAAAACGGGGGGCTTTACGAGCAGTACTTC. Translated: CASSQNGGLYEQYF.